What follows are 13 T cell receptor beta chains derived from one specimen sequenced in a study of T cell changes during pregnancy in multiple sclerosis (dated by TCRdb to about 2019). Libraries came from the immunoSEQ multiplex PCR assay. TCRdb retrieved this table from immuneACCESS and kept in-frame rearrangements only. Not all clones are present; in checked studies, unresolved V genes account for under half, and no reason is known for the remainder. Counted in this sample were some 80,000 clones; just over 90% of them appeared once. Roughly 2.5% of the sample goes to the ten largest clones. This specimen was peripheral blood, taken in the first trimester of pregnancy. These receptors came from a female donor with multiple sclerosis, enrolled in a pregnancy study.

This sequence joins TRBV5-6 and TRBJ2-5; D uncertain. Germline V gene lookup returns CDR1 SGHDT and CDR2 YYEEEE. The length of the CDR3 is 13 residues. Trimming took 1 base from V and 5 from J, leaving 9 bases between them. The CDR3, as DNA: TGTGCCAGCAGCTTGTTTCTGGAGGAGACCCAGTACTTC. Residues: CASSLFLEETQYF.

The chain carries TRBV7-8 and TRBJ1-1, with D perhaps TRBD1 (6 bases). Trimming left V 5 bases short and J 1 base short, with 8 bases between. Germline V CDR1 and CDR2: SGHVS, FQNEAQ. This CDR3 has 13 amino acids. The CDR3 region has the DNA TGTGCCAGCAGCCCCAGGGGGAACACTGAAGCTTTCTTT. Amino acids: CASSPRGNTEAFF. Looking up the rest from reference TRBV7-8 and TRBJ1-1 gives the full variable domain: GAGVSQSPRYKVAKRGQDVALRCDPISGHVSLFWYQQALGQGPEFLTYFQNEAQLDKSGLPSDRFFAERPEGSVSTLKIQRTQQEDSAVYLCASSPRGNTEAFFGQGTRLTVV.

The chain combines TRBV23-1 with TRBJ2-7; the D is unclear. TRBV23-1 is flagged as an ORF with uncertain function. This CDR3 has 18 residues. V gave up 3 bases and J gave up 0 bases, with 21 bases separating them. CDR3 residues: CASSQSVKVVRSSYEQYF. The CDR3 DNA follows: TGCGCCAGCAGTCAGTCGGTTAAGGTAGTACGGAGCTCCTACGAGCAGTACTTC.

J is TRBJ2-7 and V is TRBV7-2; 16 bases fit TRBD2. CDR3 length equals 15 residues. The V gene's germline CDR1 is SGHTA and CDR2 FQGNSA. V lost 5 bases, J lost 4 bases, and 2 bases stayed unmatched. The CDR3 DNA sequence: TGTGCCAGCAGCCCGGGACTAGCGGGAGGGTACGAGCAGTACTTC. This encodes CASSPGLAGGYEQYF.

This chain connects TRBV28 to TRBJ2-2; 12 bases agree with TRBD2. CDR3 length equals 17 residues. Germline lookup yields CDR1 MDHEN and CDR2 SYDVKM. V shed 6 bases, J shed 6 bases, and the junction held 11 bases outside the gene matches. CDR3 nucleotide sequence: TGTGCCAGCAGAGGGCTAGCGGGAGGGCCTGGAGCCGGGGAGCTGTTTTTT. This translates into CASRGLAGGPGAGELFF.

The CDR3 is CASARQGWVEKLFF. For the CDR3, the DNA is TGTGCCAGCGCTAGACAGGGGTGGGTCGAAAAACTGTTTTTT. J is TRBJ1-4 and V is TRBV28, with 8 bases matching TRBD1. The CDR3 is 14 residues long. The V and J ends lost 8 bases and 8 bases, in that order; junction bases with no gene match: 10. From germline, CDR1 is MDHEN and CDR2 SYDVKM.

V gene TRBV6-6 combines with J gene TRBJ1-2; D is perhaps TRBD1 (5 bases). V was cut by 8 bases and J by 0 bases, with 10 bases left in between. This CDR3 contains 13 residues. Per the germline V gene, CDR1 is MNHNY and CDR2 is SVGAGI (reference sequence). CDR3 protein: CASELGPNYGYTF. The CDR3 region has the DNA TGTGCCAGCGAGCTGGGGCCTAACTATGGCTACACCTTC.

J is TRBJ2-1 and V is TRBV14; 13 positions agree with TRBD2. Trimming at V came to 1 base and at J to 3 bases, leaving 9 bases not matched to a gene. CDR1 is SGHDN and CDR2 is FVKESK in the germline V gene. The CDR3 loop spans 19 amino acids. The CDR3 DNA is TGTGCCAGCAGCCAAGTCGTAGTTACTAGCGGGAGGGTCTACAATGAGCAGTTCTTC. Encoded protein: CASSQVVVTSGRVYNEQFF.

This sequence joins TRBV7-3 and TRBJ1-1, with TRBD1 matching 9 bases. Looked up from germline, CDR1 is SGHTA and CDR2 is FQGTGA. The J segment lost 4 bases and the V segment lost 1 base, leaving 4 bases of the junction unmatched. This CDR3 has 15 amino acids. In nucleotides, the CDR3 is TGTGCCAGCAGCTTAATGGGACAGGGAGGCACTGAAGCTTTCTTT. This sequence encodes CASSLMGQGGTEAFF.

The V and J genes are TRBV19 and TRBJ1-2, with a weak D call TRBD1 (5 bases). The ends were cut back, 5 bases at V and 1 base at J, with 17 bases in the middle. The CDR3 sequence is 16 residues long. From germline, CDR1 is LNHDA and CDR2 SQIVND (reference sequence). The CDR3 DNA follows: TGTGCCAGTAGTCGGACACCCCTGTCACGTAACTATGGCTACACCTTC. The encoded protein is CASSRTPLSRNYGYTF.

V gene TRBV4-1 combines with J gene TRBJ1-1, with unresolved D. Trimming left V 3 bases short and J 1 base short, with 9 bases between. CDR1 is MGHRA and CDR2 is YSYEKL in the germline V gene. The CDR3 loop spans 14 amino acids. CDR3 loop: CASSQTGWNTEAFF. The CDR3 DNA reads as TGCGCCAGCAGCCAGACGGGGTGGAACACTGAAGCTTTCTTT.

V gene TRBV6-1 combines with J gene TRBJ1-6; D is ambiguous. The V and J ends lost 6 bases and 14 bases respectively, with 20 bases between them. The CDR3 totals 14 residues. Germline CDR1 is MNHNS and CDR2 is SASEGT. The CDR3 DNA sequence: TGTGCCAGCAGGGAGGACGCCGCGGCTACAACCCTCCACTTT. It translates to CASREDAAATTLHF.

The genes are TRBV6-5 and TRBJ2-2, with TRBD1 as a possible D gene (5 bases). CDR1 and CDR2 (germline): MNHEY, SVGAGI. This CDR3 spans 15 amino acids. With 4 bases removed from V and 5 bases from J, the gap between germline ends came to 14 bases. The CDR3 region is CASSSPAPGTGELFF. In nucleotides, the CDR3 is TGTGCCAGCAGTTCCCCTGCCCCAGGGACCGGGGAGCTGTTTTTT.